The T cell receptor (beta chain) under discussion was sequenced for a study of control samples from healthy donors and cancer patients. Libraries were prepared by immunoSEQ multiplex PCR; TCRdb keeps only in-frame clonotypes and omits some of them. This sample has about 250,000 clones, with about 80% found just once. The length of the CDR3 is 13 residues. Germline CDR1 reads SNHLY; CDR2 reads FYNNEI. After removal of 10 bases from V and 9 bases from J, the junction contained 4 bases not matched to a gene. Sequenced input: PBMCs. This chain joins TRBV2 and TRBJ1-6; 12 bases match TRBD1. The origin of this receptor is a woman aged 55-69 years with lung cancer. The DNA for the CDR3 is TGTGCCATTAGGGACAGGGGGCTTTCACCCCTCCACTTT. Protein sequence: CAIRDRGLSPLHF.